The rows below give T cell receptor beta chains drawn from one sample of a study of cytomegalovirus exposure and HLA in healthy donors. Profiling relied on immunoSEQ multiplex PCR, and the TCRdb table lists in-frame clones only, not all of them. This sample carries approximately 99,000 clones, 73% of them seen once, and the ten largest clones take about 3.7%. The sample consisted of PBMCs. The receptors here all came from a middle-aged man in good health and CMV-seronegative. Both conserved end residues are trimmed from each CDR3. Each record gives: J gene, clone size, V gene, CDR3 protein. Clone size is given for some rows only: seen once, a few or many times, or a class if the clone is expanded.

>TRBJ2-5|-|TRBV7-9
ASSKPRDTHQETQY
>TRBJ2-2|few|TRBV15
ATSREKGYTGELF
>TRBJ2-5|-|TRBV4-3
ASSQDWTSGAETQY
>TRBJ1-2|few|TRBV28
ASSFRGLGQGVGYT
>TRBJ1-6|once|TRBV13
ASSLAGSSYNSPLH
>TRBJ1-4|-|TRBV2
ASGVGDFYEKLF
>TRBJ1-1|-|TRBV18
ASSPTGYTEAF
>TRBJ2-3|once|TRBV5-1
ASHGGGISTDTQY
>TRBJ2-5|-|TRBV5-6
ASSVDRGAETQY
>TRBJ2-1|-|TRBV2
ASSDRGNEQF
>TRBJ2-3|-|TRBV4-3
ASSQDSGGVDTQY
>TRBJ2-2|-|TRBV13
ASSFGTANTGELF
>TRBJ1-6|-|TRBV10-3
AISESQGYNSPLH
>TRBJ2-1|-|TRBV13
ASSSGLAGGDNEQF
>TRBJ2-1|once|TRBV5-6
ASSWGGVDNEQF
>TRBJ1-4|-|TRBV5-1
ASSSADRFARRGEKLF
>TRBJ2-3|few|TRBV6-5
ASSYIAGGGTDTQY
>TRBJ1-2|-|TRBV5-4
ASSSRGVHYGYT
>TRBJ2-3|once|TRBV27
ASSLWTSGGTPDTQY
>TRBJ1-6|-|TRBV2
ASSGQHNSPLH
>TRBJ2-7|-|TRBV5-1
ASNEDRGLSYEQY
>TRBJ1-3|-|TRBV6-1
ASSAWDSLRGNTIY
>TRBJ2-7|-|TRBV7-3
ASSLNVDSYEQY
>TRBJ1-3|-|TRBV28
ASSPRDTIY
>TRBJ2-1|-|TRBV7-9
ASSLATGKDNEQF
>TRBJ1-1|few|TRBV5-6
ASSLLGQGDTEAF
>TRBJ2-7|-|TRBV5-4
ASTLLGLAGVSYEQY
>TRBJ2-1|-|TRBV5-5
ASSLLGGTPLEQF
>TRBJ2-1|-|TRBV9
ASSVRLSSYNEQF
>TRBJ2-3|once|TRBV19
ASRLTSGLRTDTQY
>TRBJ2-3|-|TRBV10-3
AIKEVGLAGPLGTDTQY
>TRBJ2-7|-|TRBV14
ASSQRPGRGEQY
>TRBJ1-6|-|TRBV2
ASSLTRLGSYNSPLH
>TRBJ2-7|-|TRBV7-3
ASSPSPSYEQY
>-|-|TRBV4-3
ASSRGTGAVYEQY
>TRBJ2-3|-|TRBV6-4
ASSETSGGADTQY
>TRBJ2-6|-|TRBV5-1
ASSLWVRSGANVLT
>TRBJ2-6|once|TRBV9
ASSPHPRTGVSGANVLT
>TRBJ2-1|once|TRBV4-1
ASSQESRSGSEQF
>TRBJ2-5|-|TRBV5-4
ASSPVAGLRETQY
>TRBJ1-3|-|TRBV6-1
ASSEFGNDRGDSGNTIY
>TRBJ2-3|many|TRBV4-1
ASRRGGAGTDTQY
>TRBJ1-1|-|TRBV5-6
ASSLGGRNTEAF
>TRBJ2-7|-|TRBV11-2
ASSLEGVTPSYEQY
>TRBJ2-1|-|TRBV2
ASRGERGNYNEQF
>TRBJ2-3|-|TRBV6-4
ASWTTGELGADTQY
>TRBJ2-3|-|TRBV7-2
ASSARLVPDTQY
>TRBJ1-4|-|TRBV5-1
ASSRTGGRDEKLF
>TRBJ1-2|once|TRBV21-1
ASTPGQGLNYGYT
>TRBJ1-2|-|TRBV2
ASRPSGGYT
>TRBJ2-1|many|TRBV5-1
ASSSPRQTYNEQF
>TRBJ1-1|-|TRBV7-2
ASSKHQNTEAF
>TRBJ1-3|-|TRBV4-2
ASSQAPVLSGSGNTIY
>TRBJ1-2|once|TRBV5-1
ASSYGGKLGDGYT